This T cell receptor (beta chain) was obtained from a study of T cells in Graves' hyperthyroidism and ophthalmopathy. Points from the study as a whole: Progression to ophthalmopathy was predicted a median of 6.5 months early.

It was RNA transcripts that yielded the amplified TCR beta CDR3 regions. The TCR CDR3 first-round RT-PCR relied on the HTBI primer set. Via MiXCR, TCRdb re-called the multiplex PCR reads, giving one row per CDR3 protein. The repertoire holds a few hundred thousand distinct CDR3 sequences, approximately 14% seen once, with 15% to 20% in the top ten. Germline lookup yields CDR1 LGHDT and CDR2 YNNKEL (reference sequence). Trimming removed 5 bases from V and 1 base from J; junction bases left unmatched: 4. The CDR3 has 14 residues. At least 3 on the Clinical Activity Score was recorded for ophthalmopathy patients, who also had NOSPECS grade at least 4 and duration under 3 months. This clonotype showed up many times. The antigen remains undetermined.

This clonotype was sampled from a woman between 25 and 40 years old with Graves' ophthalmopathy. Sequencing used blood. The chain recombines TRBV3-1 with TRBJ1-1, with TRBD1 matching 7 bases. DNA for the CDR3: TGTGCCAGCAGCATAGGACAGGCGAACACTGAAGCTTTCTTT. Protein sequence: CASSIGQANTEAFF. Filled out from reference TRBV3-1 and TRBJ1-1, the complete variable domain reads DTAVSQTPKYLVTQMGNDKSIKCEQNLGHDTMYWYKQDSKKFLKIMFSYNNKELIINETVPNRFSPKSPDKAHLNLHINSLELGDSAVYFCASSIGQANTEAFFGQGTRLTVV.